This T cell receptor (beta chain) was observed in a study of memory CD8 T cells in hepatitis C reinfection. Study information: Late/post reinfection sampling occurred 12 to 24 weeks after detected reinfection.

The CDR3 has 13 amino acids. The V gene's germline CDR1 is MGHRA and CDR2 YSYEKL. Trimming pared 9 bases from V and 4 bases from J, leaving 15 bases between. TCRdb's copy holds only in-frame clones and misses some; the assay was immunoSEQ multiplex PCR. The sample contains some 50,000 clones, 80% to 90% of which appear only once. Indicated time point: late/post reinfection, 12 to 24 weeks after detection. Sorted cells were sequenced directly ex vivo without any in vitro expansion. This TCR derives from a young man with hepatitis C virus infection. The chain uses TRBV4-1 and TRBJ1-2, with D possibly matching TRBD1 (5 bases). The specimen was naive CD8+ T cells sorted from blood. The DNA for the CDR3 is TGCGCCAGGCGGGGGGAGGGAGGCTATGGCTACACCTTC. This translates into CARRGEGGYGYTF.